The 20 T cell receptor beta chains below all came from one sample that was sequenced in a study of cytomegalovirus exposure and HLA in healthy donors. Primers included in the PCR were 60 Vbeta and 13 Jbeta primers. The table came from immunoSEQ multiplex PCR; TCRdb's copy has only in-frame clones and leaves some out. The data hold some 150,000 clones, with approximately 80% observed a single time. Sequencing was performed on PBMCs. All receptors come from a man aged 18 to 29 in good health and CMV-seropositive.

This clone was detected only once. This chain joins TRBV30 and TRBJ2-3; a possible D gene is TRBD2 (6 bases). V was trimmed by 2 bases and J by 0 bases, leaving 6 bases between them. Germline loops: CDR1 GTSNPN, CDR2 SVGIG (reference sequence). This CDR3 has 13 amino acids. This CDR3 reads CAWSSGSTDTQYF. For the CDR3, the DNA is TGTGCCTGGAGTAGCGGGAGCACAGATACGCAGTATTTT.

CDR3 sequence (DNA): TGCAGCGTTGAATCGCAGAGGGAGACCCAGTACTTC. Translation gives CSVESQRETQYF. The V and J genes are TRBV29-1 and TRBJ2-5; D uncertain. Germline-derived CDR1 and CDR2 are SQVTM and ANQGSEA. The V end was cut by 2 bases, the J end by 5 bases, with 9 bases between. The CDR3 spans 12 residues.

The chain carries TRBV19 and TRBJ1-5; 7 bases fit TRBD1. The junction had 9 bases not matched to a gene; V was cut back by 0 bases and J by 1 base. Per the germline V gene, CDR1 is LNHDA and CDR2 is SQIVND (reference sequence). The CDR3 has 18 residues. In DNA form, the CDR3 reads TGTGCCAGTAGTATAGATCTAAGAGGGACAGTGAGCAATCAGCCCCAGCATTTT. It specifies CASSIDLRGTVSNQPQHF. Full variable domain (remainder filled in from reference TRBV19 and TRBJ1-5): DGGITQSPKYLFRKEGQNVTLSCEQNLNHDAMYWYRQDPGQGLRLIYYSQIVNDFQKGDIAEGYSVSREKKESFPLTVTSAQKNPTAFYLCASSIDLRGTVSNQPQHFGDGTRLSIL.

V gene TRBV30 combines with J gene TRBJ1-2; TRBD1 might be the D (5 bases). The CDR3 contains 14 residues. Trimming cost V 0 bases and J 4 bases, with 12 bases left between them. CDR1 is GTSNPN and CDR2 is SVGIG in the germline V gene (reference sequence). CDR3 sequence reads: CAWSVWRGSYGYTF. The DNA of the CDR3 is TGTGCCTGGAGTGTATGGAGGGGATCCTATGGCTACACCTTC. The full variable domain, in which reference TRBV30 and TRBJ1-2 provide the parts outside the CDR3, is SQTIHQWPATLVQPVGSPLSLECTVEGTSNPNLYWYRQAAGRGLQLLFYSVGIGQISSEVPQNLSASRPQDRQFILSSKKLLLSDSGFYLCAWSVWRGSYGYTFGSGTRLTVV.

The gene calls are TRBV18 and TRBJ2-1, with 9 bases fitting TRBD2. There are 16 residues in the CDR3. V was pared by 0 bases and J by 3 bases, with 3 bases of the junction left unmatched. CDR1 is KGHSH and CDR2 is LQKENI in the germline V gene. CDR3 residues: CASSPPSGSFYNEQFF. The DNA of the CDR3 is TGTGCCAGCTCACCACCTAGCGGGAGCTTCTACAATGAGCAGTTCTTC.

The CDR3 here is CATHWTRSWYEQYF. The CDR3 coding sequence is TGTGCCACCCATTGGACTAGAAGTTGGTACGAGCAGTACTTC. The gene calls are TRBV2 and TRBJ2-7; 7 bases are a match to TRBD2. CDR1 is SNHLY and CDR2 is FYNNEI in the germline V gene. V lost 10 bases to trimming and J lost 4 bases; unmatched junction nucleotides: 13. The CDR3 runs 14 residues. Drawing the rest from reference TRBV2 and TRBJ2-7, the complete variable domain is EPEVTQTPSHQVTQMGQEVILRCVPISNHLYFYWYRQILGQKVEFLVSFYNNEISEKSEIFDDQFSVERPDGSNFTLKIRSTKLEDSAMYFCATHWTRSWYEQYFGPGTRLTVT.

The chain has TRBV19 and TRBJ2-1, with 13 bases fitting TRBD2. CDR1 and CDR2 (germline): LNHDA, SQIVND (reference sequence). CDR3 length: 16 residues. J gave up 0 bases and V 4 bases, and 0 bases lay outside the gene matches. The CDR3 loop is CASSRTSGSSYNEQFF. The CDR3 DNA reads as TGTGCCAGTAGTAGGACTAGCGGGAGCTCCTACAATGAGCAGTTCTTC.

This chain joins TRBV6-1 and TRBJ2-4; a weak D match, TRBD1 (6 bases). The V gene lost 5 bases and the J gene lost 12 bases, with 20 bases spanning the gap. This CDR3 spans 14 amino acids. CDR1 is MNHNS and CDR2 is SASEGT in the germline V gene. The DNA of the CDR3 is TGTGCCAGCAGTAAAACAGGGATCGATTCCAGTCAGTACTTC. Its translation is CASSKTGIDSSQYF.

The gene calls are TRBV6-1 and TRBJ2-7; the match to TRBD1 covers 12 bases. This CDR3 region has 14 residues. Germline V gene data show CDR1 as MNHNS and CDR2 as SASEGT. The V gene end was trimmed by 8 bases and the J gene end by 8 bases; junction bases not matched to a gene: 10. The CDR3 DNA reads as TGTGCCAGCGACTCGGGACAGGGGGCGATAAAGCAGTACTTC. Encoded protein: CASDSGQGAIKQYF.

This chain uses TRBV19 with TRBJ1-1, with TRBD1 matching over 7 bases. CDR1 is LNHDA and CDR2 is SQIVND in the germline V gene (reference sequence). Trimming took 7 bases from V and 0 from J; bases not matched to a gene: 8. This CDR3 comprises 15 residues. CDR3 amino acids: CASKEGTDLNTEAFF. As DNA, the CDR3 is TGTGCCAGTAAGGAGGGGACAGATTTGAACACTGAAGCTTTCTTT.

V and J are TRBV18 and TRBJ1-1; D is possibly TRBD1 (6 bases). The length of the CDR3 is 16 residues. V lost 6 bases to trimming and J lost 0 bases, with 17 bases between them. The germline gives CDR1 KGHSH, CDR2 LQKENI. DNA for the CDR3: TGTGCCAGCTCCCCGTCGACAGGTTTCATGAACACTGAAGCTTTCTTT. Its translation is CASSPSTGFMNTEAFF. The full variable domain, its missing parts supplied by reference TRBV18 and TRBJ1-1, is NAGVMQNPRHLVRRRGQEARLRCSPMKGHSHVYWYRQLPEEGLKFMVYLQKENIIDESGMPKERFSAEFPKEGPSILRIQQVVRGDSAAYFCASSPSTGFMNTEAFFGQGTRLTVV.

The chain has TRBV6-1 and TRBJ1-3; TRBD1 might be the D (5 bases). The CDR3 is 15 residues long. The germline V gene has CDR1 MNHNS and CDR2 SASEGT. Trimming cost V 10 bases and J 0 bases, with 16 bases left between them. The CDR3 sequence: CATNRGDISGNTIYF. CDR3 coding DNA: TGTGCCACCAATAGGGGCGATATCTCTGGAAACACCATATATTTT.

J is TRBJ2-5 and V is TRBV14; 11 nucleotides align to TRBD2. The ends lost 2 bases at V and 0 bases at J; junction bases unmatched: 11. Germline lookup yields CDR1 SGHDN and CDR2 FVKESK. The CDR3 is made up of 19 amino acids. CDR3 coding DNA: TGTGCCAGCAGCCAATCCGGGTGGGGACTAGCGGAATACCAAGAGACCCAGTACTTC. This sequence encodes CASSQSGWGLAEYQETQYF.

The chain links TRBV6-1 to TRBJ2-3; 7 nucleotides match TRBD1. Germline values: CDR1 MNHNS, CDR2 SASEGT. V was pared by 6 bases and J by 0 bases, with 6 bases of the junction left unmatched. The CDR3 is 15 residues long. Written as DNA, the CDR3 is TGTGCCAGCAGCCGTCTACAGGGGAGCACAGATACGCAGTATTTT. Its protein product is CASSRLQGSTDTQYF.

This sequence joins TRBV29-1 and TRBJ2-3; D is possibly TRBD2 (6 bases). V was cut by 8 bases and J by 6 bases, with 12 bases left in between. The CDR3 covers 11 residues. The germline gives CDR1 SQVTM, CDR2 ANQGSEA. Here the CDR3 reads CSSRELDTQYF. As DNA, the CDR3 is TGCAGCTCTCGGGAGCTTGATACGCAGTATTTT.

This clone showed up just once. The chain employs TRBV4-3 and TRBJ2-3, with TRBD2 matching 8 bases. Germline V CDR1 and CDR2: LGHNA, YSLEER. J was trimmed by 6 bases and V by 2 bases; bases with no gene match: 10. The CDR3 covers 16 residues. The DNA of the CDR3 is TGCGCCAGCAGCCAACCCCCTCTAGCGGGTACCGATACGCAGTATTTT. This sequence encodes CASSQPPLAGTDTQYF.

The chain joins TRBV5-5 to TRBJ2-6; possibly TRBD1 for D (6 bases). Germline values: CDR1 SGHKS, CDR2 YYEKEE (reference sequence). Deletions cut 1 base from V and 3 bases from J, with 17 bases between. This CDR3 region has 18 residues. CDR3 sequence (DNA): TGTGCCAGCAGCTTGCGGGACATGGCGAGAAGTGGGGCCAACGTCCTGACTTTC. Its translation is CASSLRDMARSGANVLTF. The full variable domain, rest sourced from reference TRBV5-5 and TRBJ2-6, is DAGVTQSPTHLIKTRGQQVTLRCSPISGHKSVSWYQQVLGQGPQFIFQYYEKEERGRGNFPDRFSARQFPNYSSELNVNALLLGDSALYLCASSLRDMARSGANVLTFGAGSRLTVL.

On this clone: Germline and junction disagree at one end, which may indicate a read error. CDR3 sequence reads: CSSSTPDRGSTEAFF. The CDR3 region has the DNA TGTTCCAGCAGCACACCGGACAGGGGGAGCACTGAAGCTTTCTTT. This chain uses TRBV7-9 with TRBJ1-1; 10 bases are a match to TRBD1. The CDR3 is 15 amino acids. CDR1 and CDR2 from the germline V gene are SEHNR and FQNEAQ (reference sequence).

The chain has TRBV6-5 and TRBJ1-2, with D hard to call. Germline values: CDR1 MNHEY, CDR2 SVGAGI. This CDR3 is 13 amino acids long. The V gene lost 2 bases and the J gene lost 4 bases, with 8 bases spanning the gap. CDR3 residues: CASSYDTFYGYTF. CDR3 DNA sequence: TGTGCCAGCAGTTACGACACTTTCTATGGCTACACCTTC.

This chain links TRBV5-6 with TRBJ1-5, with D maybe TRBD1 (5 bases). The CDR3 has 14 residues. Germline V lookup: CDR1 SGHDT, CDR2 YYEEEE. The V and J ends lost 4 bases and 7 bases respectively, with 15 bases between them. Here the CDR3 DNA reads TGTGCCAGCAGCCCCGGGGGAGTGGAGCAGCCCCAGCATTTT. It codes for CASSPGGVEQPQHF.